The 20 T cell receptor beta chains below come from one sample, sequenced in a study of neurological immune-mediated disorders. One entry per CDR3 protein results from TCRdb running MiXCR on the 5' RACE reads. The table has about 40,000 distinct CDR3 sequences, roughly 15% seen once. The material sequenced was CD4+ T cells from blood. The source of these receptors is a woman in her sixties or seventies with HTLV-1-associated myelopathy (HAM/TSP).

This clonotype was counted many times. The DNA for the CDR3 is TGTGCCAGCAGCCGTCAGGGGCTAGGCACCGGGGAGCTGTTTTTT. This gives the protein CASSRQGLGTGELFF. This chain joins TRBV9 and TRBJ2-2; tentative D call: TRBD1 (6 bases). This CDR3 is built from 15 residues. Trimming pared 4 bases from V and 4 bases from J, leaving 14 bases between. Per germline, CDR1 SGDLS and CDR2 YYNGEE.

There are many counts of this clonotype. This CDR3 reads CSVGQGARYEQYF. The CDR3 DNA reads TGCAGCGTCGGACAGGGGGCTAGGTACGAGCAGTACTTC. This sequence joins TRBV29-1 and TRBJ2-7; 11 nucleotides agree with TRBD1. The CDR3 loop spans 13 amino acids. Germline V gene sequence: CDR1 SQVTM, CDR2 ANQGSEA. Losses at the gene ends were 6 bases for V and 4 bases for J; bases not matched to a gene: 5.

This clonotype was seen repeatedly, ten times or more. V and J are TRBV7-3 and TRBJ2-7; 7 bases align to TRBD1. CDR1 and CDR2 from the germline V gene are SGHTA and FQGTGA. The CDR3 is 15 residues long. After removal of 4 bases from V and 2 bases from J, the junction contained 8 bases not matched to a gene. The CDR3 bases are TGTGCCAGCAGCTCGAAGACAGGGATGGCCTACGAGCAGTACTTC. Translating it yields CASSSKTGMAYEQYF.

There are many counts of this clonotype. This sequence joins TRBV10-3 and TRBJ1-1; 9 nucleotides align to TRBD1. There are 14 residues in the CDR3. Trimming at V came to 6 bases and at J to 1 base, leaving 3 bases not matched to a gene. Germline lookup yields CDR1 ENHRY and CDR2 SYGVKD. CDR3 sequence (DNA): TGTGCCATCAGACGGACAGGGGCGAACACTGAAGCTTTCTTT. Encoded protein: CAIRRTGANTEAFF.

In this sample, this clonotype turned up many times. The chain uses TRBV18 and TRBJ2-1; 11 nucleotides line up with TRBD2. The CDR3 consists of 16 residues. CDR1 KGHSH and CDR2 LQKENI come from the germline V gene. V gave up 4 bases and J gave up 3 bases; unmatched junction bases: 5. The DNA for the CDR3 is TGTGCCAGCTCACGACTAGCGGGGACCGACTACAATGAGCAGTTCTTC. This encodes CASSRLAGTDYNEQFF.

Comment on this clonotype: A much larger clone differs by one base, so this may be a read error. The V call is TRBV5-1, the J call TRBJ1-2; 10 bases map to TRBD1. The CDR3 has 15 residues. The V gene's germline CDR1 is SGHRS and CDR2 YFSETQ. Here the CDR3 reads CASSLGRGTGAGYIF. The CDR3 bases are TGCGCCAGCAGCTTGGGCAGGGGGACAGGGGCCGGCTACATCTTC.

The sample holds many counts of this clonotype. The gene calls are TRBV19 and TRBJ1-5; 7 nucleotides match TRBD1. V was pared by 7 bases and J by 5 bases, with 11 bases of the junction left unmatched. CDR1 is LNHDA and CDR2 is SQIVND in the germline V gene (reference sequence). The CDR3 has 15 amino acids. CDR3 sequence (DNA): TGTGCCAGTACTGCTCAGGGGGTGAGTGATCAGCCCCAGCATTTT. Its protein is CASTAQGVSDQPQHF.

This clonotype was found many times. The V gene is TRBV25-1, the J gene TRBJ1-2; 10 bases line up with TRBD1. Trimming at V came to 2 bases and at J to 7 bases, leaving 4 bases not matched to a gene. Germline lookup yields CDR1 MGHDK and CDR2 SYGVNS. The CDR3 extends over 14 amino acids. The CDR3 nucleotides are TGTGCCAGCAGTGAACTGGACAGGGGGGGTGGCTACACCTTC. This encodes CASSELDRGGGYTF.

Ten or more counts support this clonotype. This CDR3 reads CAISTLLNSYEQYF. The CDR3 DNA follows: TGTGCCATCTCCACACTGTTGAACTCCTACGAGCAGTACTTC. V gene TRBV6-1 combines with J gene TRBJ2-7; D not certain. The germline V and J ends were trimmed by 10 bases and 0 bases, with 16 bases remaining between them. CDR3 length equals 14 residues. CDR1 is MNHNS and CDR2 is SASEGT in the germline V gene.

This clonotype was detected ten times or more. V usage is TRBV20-1 and J usage is TRBJ2-1, with D maybe TRBD2 (6 bases). V lost 0 bases to trimming and J lost 1 base, with 16 bases between them. Germline assignment: CDR1 DFQATT and CDR2 SNEGSKA (reference sequence). CDR3 size: 17 residues. The CDR3 region is CSARDPRGASSYNEQFF. In DNA form, the CDR3 reads TGCAGTGCTAGAGATCCCCGCGGGGCTAGTTCCTACAATGAGCAGTTCTTC.

This clonotype has a count of ten or more. The gene calls are TRBV29-1 and TRBJ2-7; D might be TRBD1 (5 bases). Germline loops: CDR1 SQVTM, CDR2 ANQGSEA. The CDR3 is 13 amino acids. Trimming removed 6 bases from V and 3 bases from J, with 15 bases in between. The CDR3 nucleotides read TGCAGCGTCAAGACAGTTGAAAACTACGAGCAGTACTTC. It specifies CSVKTVENYEQYF.

V and J are TRBV19 and TRBJ2-2; the match to TRBD1 covers 8 bases. CDR3 length: 16 residues. The germline CDR1 and CDR2 sequences are LNHDA and SQIVND (reference sequence). The V and J ends lost 9 bases and 1 base, in that order; junction bases with no gene match: 10. The CDR3 DNA follows: TGTGCCAGCAGCAAACTCGGGACAGGGAACACCGGGGAGCTGTTTTTT. It translates to CASSKLGTGNTGELFF.

The table lists this clonotype with a few counts. This chain joins TRBV10-1 and TRBJ2-5; tentatively, D is TRBD1 (6 bases). Germline lookup yields CDR1 WNHNN and CDR2 SYGVQD (reference sequence). CDR3 size: 15 residues. The germline V and J ends were trimmed by 3 bases and 5 bases, with 16 bases remaining between them. CDR3: CASSDGLEGDETQYF. CDR3 nucleotide sequence: TGCGCCAGCAGTGACGGGCTCGAGGGGGACGAGACCCAGTACTTC.

This clonotype showed up many times. The chain recombines TRBV29-1 with TRBJ2-3; D may match TRBD1 or TRBD2 (6 bases each). The germline V gene encodes CDR1 SQVTM and CDR2 ANQGSEA. The CDR3 covers 13 residues. The V end was cut by 4 bases, the J end by 3 bases, with 11 bases between. Written as DNA, the CDR3 is TGCAGCGTTGTGGGGGGCAGGACAGATACGCAGTATTTT. This sequence encodes CSVVGGRTDTQYF.

This clonotype was observed at least ten times. The chain joins TRBV6-4 to TRBJ1-2; 9 nucleotides agree with TRBD1. The germline gives CDR1 MRHNA, CDR2 SNTAGT. The CDR3 sequence is 15 residues long. The J segment lost 2 bases and the V segment lost 3 bases, leaving 4 bases of the junction unmatched. The CDR3 DNA follows: TGTGCCAGCAGTGAAACAGGGGGCTCGAACTATGGCTACACCTTC. Protein sequence: CASSETGGSNYGYTF.

This clonotype has at least ten counts. The chain carries TRBV5-1 and TRBJ2-2; 11 nucleotides line up with TRBD1. CDR1 and CDR2 from the germline V gene are SGHRS and YFSETQ. Unmatched junction bases numbered 8, after V lost 4 bases and J lost 6 bases. The CDR3 consists of 16 residues. As DNA, the CDR3 is TGCGCCAGCAGCGTACGGACAGGGGGCTTTCCCGGGGAGCTGTTTTTT. Encoded protein: CASSVRTGGFPGELFF.

Worth noting for this clonotype: This sequence may be a read error, since a much larger clone differs from it by one base. The rearrangement uses TRBV7-6 and TRBJ1-3; a weak D match, TRBD1 (5 bases). Germline CDR1 and CDR2: SGHVS and FNYEAQ. The CDR3 covers 14 residues. DNA of the CDR3: TGTACCAGCAGCTTAAGGGGACGCGGAAACACCATATATTTT. Translated: CTSSLRGRGNTIYF. The full variable domain, with the rest looked up from reference TRBV7-6 and TRBJ1-3, is GAGVSQSPRYKVTKRGQDVALRCDPISGHVSLYWYRQALGQGPEFLTYFNYEAQQDKSGLPNDRFSAERPEGSISTLTIQRTEQRDSAMYRCTSSLRGRGNTIYFGEGSWLTVV.

CDR3 protein: CSVARDRFVGELFF. The CDR3 DNA sequence: TGCAGCGTTGCCCGGGACAGGTTTGTCGGGGAGCTGTTTTTT. V is TRBV29-1 and J is TRBJ2-2; the match to TRBD1 covers 8 bases. V trimming: 4 bases; J trimming: 7 bases; junction bases outside the gene matches: 8. Germline V lookup: CDR1 SQVTM, CDR2 ANQGSEA. The CDR3 spans 14 residues.

This clonotype was counted ten times or more. The chain has TRBV6-5 and TRBJ1-2, with no clear D. Trimming shortened V by 5 bases and J by 1 base, and 8 bases separated the two germline ends. CDR3 length: 13 amino acids. Germline V CDR1 and CDR2: MNHEY, SVGAGI. The CDR3 bases are TGTGCCAGCAGTCCTGGGAATAACTATGGCTACACCTTC. Translation gives CASSPGNNYGYTF.

This clonotype was picked up many times. This chain uses TRBV11-2 with TRBJ1-5, with D possibly matching TRBD1 (5 bases). Germline V gives CDR1 SGHAT, CDR2 FQNNGV. The CDR3 length is 15 residues. V was clipped by 4 bases and J by 0 bases, with 10 bases between them. The CDR3 nucleotides are TGTGCCAGCAGCTGGGACTCGAATAGCAATCAGCCCCAGCATTTT. This encodes CASSWDSNSNQPQHF.